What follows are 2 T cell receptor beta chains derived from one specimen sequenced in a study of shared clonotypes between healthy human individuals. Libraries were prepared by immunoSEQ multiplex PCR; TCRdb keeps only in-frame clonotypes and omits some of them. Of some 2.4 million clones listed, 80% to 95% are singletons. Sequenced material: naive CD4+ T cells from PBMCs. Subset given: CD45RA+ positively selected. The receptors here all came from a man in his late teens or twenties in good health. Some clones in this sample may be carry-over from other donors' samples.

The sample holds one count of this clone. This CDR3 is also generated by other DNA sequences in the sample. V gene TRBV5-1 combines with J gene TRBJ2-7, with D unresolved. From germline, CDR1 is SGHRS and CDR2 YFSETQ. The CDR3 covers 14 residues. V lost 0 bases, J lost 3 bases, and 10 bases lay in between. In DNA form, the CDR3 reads TGCGCCAGCAGCTTGGCAGGAGCCAGCTACGAGCAGTACTTC. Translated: CASSLAGASYEQYF.

The CDR3 spells CAISHRDRAYEQYF. CDR3 bases: TGTGCCATCAGTCACCGGGACAGGGCCTACGAGCAGTACTTC. V gene TRBV10-3 combines with J gene TRBJ2-7; 9 bases line up with TRBD1. The CDR3 totals 14 residues. Per the germline V gene, CDR1 is ENHRY and CDR2 is SYGVKD. The junction had 4 bases not matched to a gene; V was cut back by 5 bases and J by 2 bases.